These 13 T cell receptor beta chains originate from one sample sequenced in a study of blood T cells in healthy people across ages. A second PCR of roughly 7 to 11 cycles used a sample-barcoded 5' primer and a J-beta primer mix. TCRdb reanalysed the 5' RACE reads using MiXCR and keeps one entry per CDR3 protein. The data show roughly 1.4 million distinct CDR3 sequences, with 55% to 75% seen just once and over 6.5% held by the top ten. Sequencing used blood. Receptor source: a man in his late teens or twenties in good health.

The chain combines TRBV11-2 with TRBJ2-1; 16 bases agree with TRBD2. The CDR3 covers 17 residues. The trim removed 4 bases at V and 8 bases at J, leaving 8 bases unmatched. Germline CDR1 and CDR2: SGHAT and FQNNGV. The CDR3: CASSYGTSGRARDEQFF. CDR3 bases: TGTGCCAGCAGCTATGGGACTAGCGGGAGGGCAAGGGATGAGCAGTTCTTC. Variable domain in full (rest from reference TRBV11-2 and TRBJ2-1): EAGVAQSPRYKIIEKRQSVAFWCNPISGHATLYWYQQILGQGPKLLIQFQNNGVVDDSQLPKDRFSAERLKGVDSTLKIQPAKLEDSAVYLCASSYGTSGRARDEQFFGPGTRLTVL.

The CDR3 loop reads CASSSVPKNIQYF. The DNA for the CDR3 is TGTGCCAGCAGCTCTGTCCCCAAAAACATTCAGTACTTC. This chain links TRBV12-3 or TRBV12-4 with TRBJ2-4, with no clear D. The CDR3 contains 13 residues. V was shortened by 6 bases and J by 2 bases, with 8 bases between the two germline ends.

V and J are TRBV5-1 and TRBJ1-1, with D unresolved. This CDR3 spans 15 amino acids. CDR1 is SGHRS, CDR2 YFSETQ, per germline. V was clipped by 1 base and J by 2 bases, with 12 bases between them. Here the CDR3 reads CASSLSGAENTEAFF. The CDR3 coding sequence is TGCGCCAGCAGCTTGTCGGGCGCGGAAAACACTGAAGCTTTCTTT.

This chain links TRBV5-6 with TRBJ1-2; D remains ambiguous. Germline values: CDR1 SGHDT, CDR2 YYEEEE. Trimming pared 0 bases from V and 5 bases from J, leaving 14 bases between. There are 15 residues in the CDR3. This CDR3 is CASSLGRRNLYGYTF. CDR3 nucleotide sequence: TGTGCCAGCAGCTTGGGACGAAGAAACTTATATGGCTACACCTTC. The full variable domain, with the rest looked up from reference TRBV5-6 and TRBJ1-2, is DAGVTQSPTHLIKTRGQQVTLRCSPKSGHDTVSWYQQALGQGPQFIFQYYEEEERQRGNFPDRFSGHQFPNYSSELNVNALLLGDSALYLCASSLGRRNLYGYTFGSGTRLTVV.

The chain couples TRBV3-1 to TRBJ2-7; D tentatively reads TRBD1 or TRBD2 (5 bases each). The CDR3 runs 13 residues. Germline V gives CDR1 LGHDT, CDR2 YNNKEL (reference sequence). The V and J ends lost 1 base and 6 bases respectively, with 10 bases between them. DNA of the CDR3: TGTGCCAGCAGCCAAGTGTGGGGGTCCGAGCAGTACTTC. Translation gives CASSQVWGSEQYF.

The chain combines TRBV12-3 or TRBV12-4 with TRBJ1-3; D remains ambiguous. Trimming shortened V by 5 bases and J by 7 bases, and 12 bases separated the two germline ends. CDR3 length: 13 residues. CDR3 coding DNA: TGTGCCAGCAGTCTTTCCTTGGTGAACACCATATATTTT. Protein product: CASSLSLVNTIYF.

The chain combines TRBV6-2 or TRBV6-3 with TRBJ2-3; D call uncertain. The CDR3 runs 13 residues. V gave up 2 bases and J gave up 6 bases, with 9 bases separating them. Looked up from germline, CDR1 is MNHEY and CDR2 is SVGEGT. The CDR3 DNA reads TGTGCCAGCAGTTACCTTAACCGCGATACGCAGTATTTT. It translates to CASSYLNRDTQYF.

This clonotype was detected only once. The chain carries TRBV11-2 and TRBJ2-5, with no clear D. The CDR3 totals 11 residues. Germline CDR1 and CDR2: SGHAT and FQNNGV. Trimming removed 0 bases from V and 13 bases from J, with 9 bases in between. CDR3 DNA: TGTGCCAGCAGCTTAGAGGAGACCGTGTACTTC. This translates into CASSLEETVYF.

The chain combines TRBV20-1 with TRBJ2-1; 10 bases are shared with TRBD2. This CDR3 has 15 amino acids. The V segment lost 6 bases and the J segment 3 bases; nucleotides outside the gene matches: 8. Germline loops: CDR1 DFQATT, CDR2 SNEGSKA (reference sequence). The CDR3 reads CSARGLADYYNEQFF. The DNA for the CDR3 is TGCAGTGCCCGCGGACTAGCGGATTACTACAATGAGCAGTTCTTC.

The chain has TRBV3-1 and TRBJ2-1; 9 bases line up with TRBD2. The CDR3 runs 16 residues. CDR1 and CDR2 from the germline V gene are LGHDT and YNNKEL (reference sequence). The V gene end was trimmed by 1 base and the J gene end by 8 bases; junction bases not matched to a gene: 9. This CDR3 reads CASSQGVAGAFDEQFF. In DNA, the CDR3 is TGTGCCAGCAGCCAAGGGGTAGCGGGAGCTTTCGATGAGCAGTTCTTC.

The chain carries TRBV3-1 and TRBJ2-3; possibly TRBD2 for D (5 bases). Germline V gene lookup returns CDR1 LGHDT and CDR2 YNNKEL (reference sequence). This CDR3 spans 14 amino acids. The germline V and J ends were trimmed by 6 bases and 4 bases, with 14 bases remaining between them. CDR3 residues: CASSLQEDPDTQYF. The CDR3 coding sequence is TGTGCCAGCAGTCTGCAGGAGGACCCAGATACGCAGTATTTT.

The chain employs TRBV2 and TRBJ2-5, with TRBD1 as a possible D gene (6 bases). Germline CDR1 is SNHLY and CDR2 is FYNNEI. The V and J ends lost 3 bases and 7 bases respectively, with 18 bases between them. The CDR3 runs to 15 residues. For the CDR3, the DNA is TGTGCCAGCAGTGACCCCTGGACAGCGGAGCGGACCCAGTACTTC. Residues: CASSDPWTAERTQYF.

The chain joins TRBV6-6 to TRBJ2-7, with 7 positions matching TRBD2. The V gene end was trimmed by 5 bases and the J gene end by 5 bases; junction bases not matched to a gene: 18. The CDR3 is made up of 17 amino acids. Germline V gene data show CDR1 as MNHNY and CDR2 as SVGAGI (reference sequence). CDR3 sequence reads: CASSQTGGDYVSHEQYF. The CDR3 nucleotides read TGTGCCAGCAGTCAAACGGGAGGTGACTACGTAAGCCACGAGCAGTACTTC.